This TCR beta chain was recorded in a study of Ad26.COV2.S vaccination and SARS-CoV-2 variants. Background on the study: Donor got 5x10^10 or 1x10^11 viral particles of Ad26.COV2.S. Study observations and caveats: Estimates derived from TCR breadth and depth analyses may have underestimated total T cell responses.

For this clone: Its antigen remains unknown.

V shed 8 bases, J shed 2 bases, and the junction held 8 bases outside the gene matches. The CDR3 covers 14 residues. CDR1 is SEHNR, CDR2 FQNEAQ, per germline (reference sequence). Treatment given: about 20 received Ad26.COV2.S at low or high dose, single or two shots; about 5 received placebo; per-sample allocation not given. The investigators took samples on day 63 after the first vaccine or placebo injection. In Boston, an adult donor aged 18-55 years took part. Profiled with immunoSEQ multiplex PCR; TCRdb holds only in-frame clones, not every one. The sample records hundreds of thousands of clones, roughly 89% being singletons.

V and J are TRBV7-9 and TRBJ2-5, with 7 bases lining up with TRBD1. The receptor was isolated from a person between 18 and 60 years old who received the Ad26.COV2.S COVID-19 vaccine or a placebo. Sequenced here: peripheral blood, sampled in a trial of Ad26.COV2.S vaccine versus placebo. The CDR3 bases are TGTGCCAGCTCCCGGGGACAGATTCAAGAGACCCAGTACTTC. Translating it yields CASSRGQIQETQYF. Complete variable domain (other parts from reference TRBV7-9 and TRBJ2-5): DTGVSQNPRHKITKRGQNVTFRCDPISEHNRLYWYRQTLGQGPEFLTYFQNEAQLEKSRLLSDRFSAERPKGSFSTLEIQRTEQGDSAMYLCASSRGQIQETQYFGPGTRLLVL.